One and the same sample provided the 2 T cell receptor beta chains below, sequenced in a study of TIL therapy for anti-PD-1-resistant metastatic lung cancer (dated by TCRdb to the early 2020s). The intended sense of this specimen's time point label: pre-treatment sample, taken before nivolumab and TIL therapy. The immunoSEQ v3 hsTCRB kit was used to amplify TCR beta CDR3 regions from genomic DNA through bias-controlled multiplex PCR. Here the immuneACCESS table is served through TCRdb, limited to in-frame sequences with V and J called. Missing clones are a known gap in these copies; in checked studies unresolved V genes cover under half, and the rest lacks a known reason. This sample holds just over 45,000 clones; 79% were observed only once. Of the sample, around 15% is held by the ten largest clones. This material consisted of blood, taken at baseline. These receptors all stem from a man in his 70s with non-small cell lung cancer.

This clone was seen only a few times. The V call is TRBV6-1, the J call TRBJ1-5, with D possibly matching TRBD1 (6 bases). Germline CDR1 and CDR2: MNHNS and SASEGT. Trimming pared 7 bases from V and 3 bases from J, leaving 16 bases between. This CDR3 region has 15 residues. This CDR3 reads CASTLGQISNQPQHF. In DNA form, the CDR3 reads TGTGCCAGCACCCTAGGACAGATCTCCAATCAGCCCCAGCATTTT.

The CDR3 region has the DNA TGTGCCAGCAGCTTGGATAGGCCTCCATCCGGGGAGCTGTTTTTT. Protein sequence: CASSLDRPPSGELFF. This sequence joins TRBV11-3 and TRBJ2-2; D unclear. The ends were cut back, 3 bases at V and 6 bases at J, with 14 bases in the middle. Germline loops: CDR1 SGHNT, CDR2 YENEEA. The CDR3 has 15 amino acids.